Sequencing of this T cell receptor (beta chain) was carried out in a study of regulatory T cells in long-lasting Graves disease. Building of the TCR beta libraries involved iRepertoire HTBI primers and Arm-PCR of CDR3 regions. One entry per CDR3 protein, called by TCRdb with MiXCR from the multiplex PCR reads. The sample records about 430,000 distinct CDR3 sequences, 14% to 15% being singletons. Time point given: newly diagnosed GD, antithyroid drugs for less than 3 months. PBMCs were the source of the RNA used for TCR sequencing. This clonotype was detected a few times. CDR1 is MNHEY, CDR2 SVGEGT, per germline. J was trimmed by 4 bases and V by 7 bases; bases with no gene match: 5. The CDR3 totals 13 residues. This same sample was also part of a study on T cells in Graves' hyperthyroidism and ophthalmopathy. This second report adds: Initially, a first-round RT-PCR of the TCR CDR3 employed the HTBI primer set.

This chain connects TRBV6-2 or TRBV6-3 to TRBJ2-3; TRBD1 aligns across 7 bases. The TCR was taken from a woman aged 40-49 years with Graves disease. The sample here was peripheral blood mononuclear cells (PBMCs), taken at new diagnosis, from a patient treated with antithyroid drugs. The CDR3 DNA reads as TGTGCCAGCACCGGACAGGCCCCAGATACGCAGTATTTT. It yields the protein CASTGQAPDTQYF.